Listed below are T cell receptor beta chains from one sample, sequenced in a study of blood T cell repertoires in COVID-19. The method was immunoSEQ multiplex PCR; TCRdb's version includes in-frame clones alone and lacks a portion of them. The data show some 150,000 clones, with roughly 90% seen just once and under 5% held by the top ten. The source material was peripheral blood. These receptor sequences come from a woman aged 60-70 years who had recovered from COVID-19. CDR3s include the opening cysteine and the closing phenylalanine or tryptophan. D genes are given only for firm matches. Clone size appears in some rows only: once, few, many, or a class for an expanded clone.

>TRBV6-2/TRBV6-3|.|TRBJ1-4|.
CASSSGDDEKLFF
TGTGCCAGCAGTTCGGGAGATGATGAAAAACTGTTTTTT
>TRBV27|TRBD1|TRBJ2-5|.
CASSLSRQGAGQETQYF
TGTGCCAGCAGTTTATCCCGACAGGGGGCAGGGCAAGAGACCCAGTACTTC
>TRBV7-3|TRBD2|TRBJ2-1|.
CASSPEPNTGTSAYNEQFF
TGTGCCAGCAGCCCGGAACCAAATACCGGGACTAGCGCCTACAATGAGCAGTTCTTC
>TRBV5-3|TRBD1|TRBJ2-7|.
CARSLSRDVTGQPFYEQYF
TGTGCCAGAAGCTTGTCGCGCGACGTAACGGGACAGCCTTTCTACGAGCAGTACTTC
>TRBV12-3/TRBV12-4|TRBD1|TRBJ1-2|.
CASSLETGSGYTF
TGTGCCAGCAGCTTAGAGACAGGGTCTGGCTACACCTTC
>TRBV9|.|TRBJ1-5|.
CASSRAGGSNQPQHF
TGTGCCAGCAGCCGCGCGGGGGGTAGCAATCAGCCCCAGCATTTT
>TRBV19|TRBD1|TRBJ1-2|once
CATSASTGIILYGYTF
TGTGCCACCTCCGCCTCGACAGGGATTATACTCTATGGCTACACCTTC
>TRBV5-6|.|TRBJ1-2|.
CASSLGNSYGYTF
TGTGCCAGCAGCTTGGGAAACTCCTATGGCTACACCTTC
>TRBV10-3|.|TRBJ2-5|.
CAISESTLGQETQYF
TGTGCCATCAGTGAGTCGACTCTTGGTCAAGAGACCCAGTACTTC
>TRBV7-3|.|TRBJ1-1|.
CASSIDSTNTEAFF
TGTGCCAGCAGCATAGACAGCACGAACACTGAAGCTTTCTTT
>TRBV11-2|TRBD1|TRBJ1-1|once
CASRRTGVEAFF
TGTGCCAGCAGACGTACAGGGGTTGAAGCTTTCTTT
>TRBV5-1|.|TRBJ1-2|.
CASSFSGESYGYTF
TGCGCCAGCAGCTTTTCTGGGGAGAGCTATGGCTACACCTTC
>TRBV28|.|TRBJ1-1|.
CASSPPGLRASPGAFF
TGTGCCAGCAGTCCTCCCGGACTCCGGGCCTCCCCAGGAGCTTTCTTT
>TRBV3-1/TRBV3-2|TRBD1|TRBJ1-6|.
CASRLTGGDSPLHF
TGTGCCAGCAGATTGACAGGGGGCGATTCACCCCTCCACTTT
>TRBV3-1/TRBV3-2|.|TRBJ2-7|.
CASSPGASGGEQYF
TGTGCCAGCAGCCCAGGGGCGTCGGGCGGCGAGCAGTACTTC
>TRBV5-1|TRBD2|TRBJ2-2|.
CASSPQTSGGITGELFF
TGCGCCAGCAGCCCACAGACTAGCGGGGGTATCACCGGGGAGCTGTTTTTT
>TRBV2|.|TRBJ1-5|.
CASSSQGPQPQHF
TGTGCCAGCAGTTCCCAGGGCCCTCAGCCCCAGCATTTT
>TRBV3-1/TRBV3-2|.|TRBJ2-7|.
CASSQANYEQYF
TGTGCCAGCAGCCAAGCAAACTACGAGCAGTACTTC
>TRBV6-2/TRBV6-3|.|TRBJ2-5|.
CASSLRRGQETQYF
TGTGCCAGCAGCCTTCGGCGGGGCCAAGAGACCCAGTACTTC
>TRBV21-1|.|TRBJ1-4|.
CASSKIGVREKLFF
TGTGCCAGCAGCAAAATCGGGGTTCGGGAAAAACTGTTTTTT
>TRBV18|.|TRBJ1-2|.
CASHTEKEDSLFEGYTF
TGTGCCAGCCATACCGAAAAAGAGGACAGTCTTTTTGAAGGCTACACCTTC
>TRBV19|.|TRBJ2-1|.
CASSRRRNEQFF
TGTGCCAGTAGTCGGAGGCGCAATGAGCAGTTCTTC
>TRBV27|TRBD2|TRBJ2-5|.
CASLKGTSEQETQYF
TGTGCCAGCCTAAAGGGGACTAGCGAACAAGAGACCCAGTACTTC
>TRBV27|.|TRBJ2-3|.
CASSLSRVVLGTQYF
TGTGCCAGCAGTTTATCACGGGTGGTTTTGGGTACGCAGTATTTT
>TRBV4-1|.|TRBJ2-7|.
CASSQTDMVRTYEQYF
TGCGCCAGCAGCCAGACCGACATGGTTCGGACCTACGAGCAGTACTTC
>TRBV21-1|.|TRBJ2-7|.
CASSKGGRLEQYF
TGTGCCAGCAGCAAGGGGGGGCGCCTCGAGCAGTACTTC
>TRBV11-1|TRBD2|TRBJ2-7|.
CASSLSGGGFHEQYF
TGTGCCAGCAGCTTAAGCGGGGGGGGATTCCACGAGCAGTACTTC
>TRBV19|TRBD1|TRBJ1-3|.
CASIPRTGEHSGNTIYF
TGTGCCAGTATCCCGAGGACAGGGGAGCACTCTGGAAACACCATATATTTT
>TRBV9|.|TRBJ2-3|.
CASSPGSVQDTQYF
TGTGCCAGCAGCCCCGGGAGTGTTCAAGATACGCAGTATTTT
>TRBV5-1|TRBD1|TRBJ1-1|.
CASSSSGQGLNTEAFF
TGCGCCAGCAGCTCTTCTGGACAGGGGCTGAACACTGAAGCTTTCTTT
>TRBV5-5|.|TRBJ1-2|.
CASSLAPQSGGYTF
TGTGCCAGCAGCTTGGCGCCTCAGAGCGGAGGCTACACCTTC
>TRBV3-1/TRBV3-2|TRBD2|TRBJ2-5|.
CASSHPGASGGLETQYF
TGTGCCAGCAGCCACCCCGGGGCTAGCGGGGGGTTAGAGACCCAGTACTTC
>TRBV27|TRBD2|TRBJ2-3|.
CASTVAGSSSSTDTQYF
TGTGCCAGCACCGTAGCGGGGAGCTCTTCTAGCACAGATACGCAGTATTTT
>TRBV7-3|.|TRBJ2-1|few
CASSLEGSSYNEQFF
TGTGCCAGCAGCTTAGAGGGCAGCTCCTACAATGAGCAGTTCTTC
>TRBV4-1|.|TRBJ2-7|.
CASSQDPLSGSPRYF
TGCGCCAGCAGCCAAGATCCATTAAGCGGCAGCCCCAGGTACTTC
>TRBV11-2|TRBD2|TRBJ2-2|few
CASRKPGGGAGLSTGELFF
TGTGCCAGCAGAAAGCCCGGCGGGGGGGCCGGGCTTAGCACCGGGGAGCTGTTTTTT
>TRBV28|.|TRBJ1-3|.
CANQRSSGNTIYF
TGTGCCAACCAGCGATCCTCTGGAAACACCATATATTTT
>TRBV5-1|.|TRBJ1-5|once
CASSLGAGSGQPQHF
TGCGCCAGCAGCTTGGGGGCAGGGTCGGGTCAGCCCCAGCATTTT
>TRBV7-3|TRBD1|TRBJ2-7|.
CASSMGQGREQYF
TGTGCCAGCAGCATGGGACAGGGGAGGGAGCAGTACTTC
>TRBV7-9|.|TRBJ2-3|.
CASSLSGLADTQYF
TGTGCCAGCAGCTTATCGGGTTTAGCAGATACGCAGTATTTT
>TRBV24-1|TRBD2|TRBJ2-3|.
CATHRGGGSDTQYF
TGTGCCACTCACCGGGGGGGCGGCTCAGATACGCAGTATTTT
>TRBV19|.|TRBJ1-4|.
CASRPPRGEKLFF
TGTGCCAGTAGACCACCTAGAGGTGAAAAACTGTTTTTT
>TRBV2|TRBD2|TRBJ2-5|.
CASTTLAGGGETQYF
TGTGCCAGCACTACACTAGCGGGGGGCGGAGAGACCCAGTACTTC
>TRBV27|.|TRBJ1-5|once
CASSLMAGTTSNQPQHF
TGTGCCAGCAGCCTCATGGCGGGTACCACTAGCAATCAGCCCCAGCATTTT
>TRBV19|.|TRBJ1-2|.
CASSIGGNGYTF
TGTGCCAGTAGTATTGGAGGGAATGGCTACACCTTC
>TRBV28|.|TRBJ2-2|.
CASTPAVNTGELFF
TGTGCCAGCACCCCCGCGGTTAACACCGGGGAGCTGTTTTTT
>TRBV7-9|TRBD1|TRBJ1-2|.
CANEGQGISGYTF
TGTGCCAACGAGGGACAGGGGATAAGTGGCTACACCTTC
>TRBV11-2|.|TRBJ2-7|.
CASSLRPRIYEQYF
TGTGCCAGCAGCTTAAGACCCAGGATCTACGAGCAGTACTTC
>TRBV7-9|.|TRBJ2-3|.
CASNWGGHTQYF
TGTGCCAGCAATTGGGGGGGCCATACGCAGTATTTT
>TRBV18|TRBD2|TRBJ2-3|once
CASSPGISGEGDTQYF
TGTGCCAGCTCACCAGGGATCAGCGGGGAAGGAGATACGCAGTATTTT
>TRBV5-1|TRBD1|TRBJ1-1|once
CASSFVTGDTEAFF
TGCGCCAGCAGCTTTGTGACAGGGGACACTGAAGCTTTCTTT
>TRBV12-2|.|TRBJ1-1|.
CASRLWGGAFMNTEAFF
TGTGCAAGTCGCCTCTGGGGAGGAGCCTTCATGAACACTGAAGCTTTCTTT
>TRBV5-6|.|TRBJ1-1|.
CASSLQTAFGTEAFF
TGTGCCAGCAGCTTGCAGACAGCTTTTGGCACTGAAGCTTTCTTT
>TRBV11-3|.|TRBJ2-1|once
CASSRQGSSYNEQFF
TGTGCCAGCAGCCGTCAGGGGAGCTCCTACAATGAGCAGTTCTTC